The clone carrying this T cell receptor (beta chain) has more than one count but fewer than ten. Its antigen is not known. This sample was included in a study of CD8+ T cells in alopecia areata. The study, taken as a whole, reports: Sharing of TCR sequences between patients (possibly for HLA-related reasons) was less clear than in mice.

As to treatment: oral pan-JAK inhibitor, 5-10 mg twice daily. From alopecia areata patients, lesional scalp punch biopsies and peripheral blood were collected. Starting from PBMCs, sorting isolated CD4+ and CD8+ T cells. RNA, once extracted, was reverse transcribed into cDNA for use as the sequencing template. Here immunoSEQ multiplex PCR was the method, and the copy in TCRdb shows in-frame clones only, minus some. The sample contains about 120,000 clones, 53% of which appear only once. The sequencing here drew on CD4+ T cells sorted from blood, taken at week 4, from a patient treated with tofacitinib. The TCR was taken from a human donor with alopecia areata.

The CDR3 spells CASQAVQETQYF. Here the CDR3 DNA reads TGCGCCAGCCAAGCAGTCCAAGAGACCCAGTACTTC. This chain connects TRBV5-1 to TRBJ2-5; D uncertain. In germline, CDR1 is SGHRS, CDR2 YFSETQ. This CDR3 has 12 residues. V gave up 7 bases and J gave up 1 base, with 8 bases separating them.